Below are 31 T cell receptor beta chains sequenced from a single sample in a study of CD8 T cells in ankylosing spondylitis. TCRdb independently ran MiXCR on the 5' RACE reads; one entry per CDR3 protein. The sample records 200,000 to 250,000 distinct CDR3 sequences, 15% to 20% being singletons. Notes on the study in general: Ankylosing spondylitis blood seemed to carry a telltale TCR beta motif made of about 8 highly homologous variants.

These receptors' targets are unknown. The specimen sequenced was blood, either unsorted or a sorted T cell fraction (not recorded which). The receptors were gathered from a male donor with ankylosing spondylitis.

The sample holds many counts of this clonotype. The genes are TRBV7-9 and TRBJ1-1; D unclear. Deletions cut 4 bases from V and 3 bases from J, with 15 bases between. The CDR3 is 15 amino acids. Per germline, CDR1 SEHNR and CDR2 FQNEAQ (reference sequence). CDR3 nucleotides: TGTGCCAGCAGCTCCCTCAACCGAGGGCACACTGAAGCTTTCTTT. Translated, it gives CASSSLNRGHTEAFF.

This clonotype was observed a handful of times. The DNA for the CDR3 is TGCGCCAGCAGCCTATCGAGGGACAGGGGACGCTACGAGCAGTACTTC. The encoded protein is CASSLSRDRGRYEQYF. The chain joins TRBV4-3 to TRBJ2-7; 10 bases align to TRBD1. Germline V gene data show CDR1 as LGHNA and CDR2 as YSLEER. CDR3 length equals 16 residues. Trimming at V came to 4 bases and at J to 3 bases, leaving 9 bases not matched to a gene.

Notes on this clonotype: Possible read error: a much larger clone is one base away. The rearrangement joins TRBV20-1 to TRBJ1-2; a weak D match, TRBD1 (6 bases). Deletions cut 5 bases from V and 5 bases from J, with 24 bases between. This CDR3 spans 16 amino acids. Germline assignment: CDR1 DFQATT and CDR2 SNEGSKA (reference sequence). CDR3 loop: CSAYNPAYRDLYGYTF. DNA of the CDR3: TGCAGTGCTTATAACCCGGCATACAGGGACCTTTATGGCTACACCTTC.

This chain connects TRBV7-6 to TRBJ2-7, with 7 bases identical to TRBD2. CDR3 size: 14 residues. Losses at the gene ends were 1 base for V and 5 bases for J; bases not matched to a gene: 5. Per germline, CDR1 SGHVS and CDR2 FNYEAQ. CDR3 sequence (DNA): TGTGCCAGCAGCTTAGGGCGGGAGTCCGACGAGCAGTACTTC. Its protein product is CASSLGRESDEQYF.

The CDR3 DNA sequence: TGTGCCAGCAGCCCGGGGACAGGGGGCGGCGAGCAGTACTTC. Its translation: CASSPGTGGGEQYF. V usage is TRBV7-9 and J usage is TRBJ2-7; 12 bases align to TRBD1. J was trimmed by 6 bases and V by 5 bases; bases with no gene match: 5. From germline, CDR1 is SEHNR and CDR2 FQNEAQ (reference sequence). CDR3 length: 14 residues.

This clonotype was seen a handful of times. The chain couples TRBV27 to TRBJ2-1; D unclear. Germline CDR1 MNHEY, CDR2 SMNVEV (reference sequence). The CDR3 totals 14 residues. V dropped 2 bases and J dropped 3 bases, with 8 bases sitting between them. Here the CDR3 reads CASSLGPDYNEQFF. The DNA for the CDR3 is TGTGCCAGCAGTTTAGGTCCCGACTACAATGAGCAGTTCTTC.

This clonotype has a count of ten or more. The genes are TRBV4-1 and TRBJ1-6, with D perhaps TRBD1 (6 bases). CDR3 size: 15 residues. Germline CDR1 and CDR2: MGHRA and YSYEKL. V was pared by 7 bases and J by 7 bases, with 17 bases between. CDR3 in amino acids: CASNTGGTPNSPLHF. DNA of the CDR3: TGCGCCAGCAACACCGGGGGGACACCCAATTCACCCCTCCACTTT.

This clonotype has only a few counts. The chain recombines TRBV3-1 with TRBJ1-2, with TRBD1 matching 8 bases. Germline V gives CDR1 LGHDT, CDR2 YNNKEL (reference sequence). With 4 bases clipped from V and 3 bases from J, the junction kept 4 bases outside the gene matches. The CDR3 totals 14 residues. CDR3: CASSPTTGDYGYTF. The CDR3 region has the DNA TGTGCCAGCAGCCCTACGACAGGGGACTATGGCTACACCTTC.

The rearrangement uses TRBV4-2 and TRBJ2-2; TRBD1 matches 8 bases. The CDR3 spans 15 residues. CDR1 and CDR2 from the germline V gene are LGHNA and YNFKEQ. Germline trimming cut 3 bases from V and 3 bases from J; bases unmatched to any gene: 3. CDR3 residues: CASSHQTGDTGELFF. The CDR3, as DNA: TGTGCCAGCAGCCACCAGACAGGGGACACCGGGGAGCTGTTTTTT.

This clonotype was recorded a few times. This rearrangement joins TRBV7-9 to TRBJ2-1; TRBD1 or TRBD2 may be the D gene (5 bases each). The V gene lost 5 bases and the J gene lost 0 bases, with 14 bases spanning the gap. The CDR3 covers 16 residues. Germline loops: CDR1 SEHNR, CDR2 FQNEAQ (reference sequence). For the CDR3, the DNA is TGTGCCAGCAGCCCCCGGGACGGAATCTCCTACAATGAGCAGTTCTTC. Protein sequence: CASSPRDGISYNEQFF.

The V call is TRBV20-1, the J call TRBJ2-1; 11 bases line up with TRBD2. V lost 1 base and J lost 0; bases outside the gene matches: 11. The germline V gene encodes CDR1 DFQATT and CDR2 SNEGSKA (reference sequence). This CDR3 contains 19 residues. The CDR3 DNA is TGCAGTGCTAGAGTTTTACCGGGACTAGCGGTTTACTCCTACAATGAGCAGTTCTTC. Translation: CSARVLPGLAVYSYNEQFF.

In its sample, this clonotype was seen a few times. The chain is built from TRBV5-1 and TRBJ2-2, with TRBD2 matching over 8 bases. The CDR3 is made up of 14 amino acids. V lost 3 bases to trimming and J lost 4 bases; unmatched junction nucleotides: 2. Germline CDR1 is SGHRS and CDR2 is YFSETQ. The DNA of the CDR3 is TGCGCCAGCAGCTCGGGGGGGTTCACCGGGGAGCTGTTTTTT. It translates to CASSSGGFTGELFF.

The genes are TRBV20-1 and TRBJ2-7; 7 bases fit TRBD2. Per the germline V gene, CDR1 is DFQATT and CDR2 is SNEGSKA (reference sequence). V lost 6 bases, J lost 4 bases, and 9 bases stayed unmatched. The length of the CDR3 is 13 residues. In nucleotides, the CDR3 is TGCAGTGCCGAGGGACTAACCGGATACGAGCAGTACTTC. The encoded protein is CSAEGLTGYEQYF.

This clonotype was seen only a few times. J is TRBJ2-5 and V is TRBV3-1; 7 nucleotides align to TRBD1. CDR3 length equals 15 residues. Germline V CDR1 and CDR2: LGHDT, YNNKEL (reference sequence). The ends lost 2 bases at V and 3 bases at J; junction bases unmatched: 6. For the CDR3, the DNA is TGTGCCAGCAGCCAAACCACCGGGACAGAAGAGACCCAGTACTTC. Translating it yields CASSQTTGTEETQYF.

This chain connects TRBV7-7 to TRBJ2-3, with 9 bases that match TRBD2. V gave up 10 bases and J gave up 6 bases; unmatched junction bases: 11. Germline CDR1 reads SSHAT; CDR2 reads FNYEAQ (reference sequence). CDR3 length: 14 residues. The CDR3: CANGRGLAGDTQYF. DNA for the CDR3: TGTGCCAACGGCAGGGGACTAGCAGGGGATACGCAGTATTTT.

The chain joins TRBV28 to TRBJ2-1; TRBD2 matches 10 bases. CDR3 length: 14 amino acids. Germline values: CDR1 MDHEN, CDR2 SYDVKM. Trimming took 7 bases from V and 5 from J; bases not matched to a gene: 5. CDR3 residues: CASILAGSDNEQFF. CDR3 in DNA: TGTGCCAGCATACTAGCGGGATCCGACAATGAGCAGTTCTTC.

The J gene is TRBJ1-1, the V gene TRBV27; D is uncertain. V lost 3 bases to trimming and J lost 0 bases, with 11 bases between them. Germline V gives CDR1 MNHEY, CDR2 SMNVEV (reference sequence). This CDR3 has 15 amino acids. The CDR3 reads CASSFRLGMNTEAFF. The CDR3 coding sequence is TGTGCCAGCAGTTTTAGGTTGGGCATGAACACTGAAGCTTTCTTT.

This clonotype appeared a few times. The chain has TRBV6-5 and TRBJ2-3; D tentatively fits TRBD1 or TRBD2 (5 bases each). Germline assignment: CDR1 MNHEY and CDR2 SVGAGI. This CDR3 spans 15 amino acids. The V end lost 0 bases, the J end lost 4 bases, and 11 bases lay between the germline ends. The CDR3 loop reads CASSYSIGGPDTQYF. The CDR3 nucleotides read TGTGCCAGCAGTTACTCGATTGGGGGACCAGATACGCAGTATTTT.

This clonotype was observed many times. CDR3 loop: CASSFSRGSGANVLTF. For the CDR3, the DNA is TGTGCCAGCAGTTTTAGTCGGGGTTCTGGGGCCAACGTCCTGACTTTC. The chain is built from TRBV12-3 or TRBV12-4 and TRBJ2-6; weak D call: TRBD2 (5 bases). V shed 3 bases and J shed 1 base, with 10 bases lying between them. The CDR3 loop spans 16 amino acids.

This clonotype has more than one count but fewer than ten. The J gene is TRBJ1-1, the V gene TRBV11-2, with a tentative D call TRBD1 (5 bases). CDR3 length equals 14 residues. The germline CDR1 and CDR2 sequences are SGHAT and FQNNGV. Trimming removed 1 base from V and 4 bases from J, with 10 bases in between. The CDR3 protein is CASSLVRGPTEAFF. DNA of the CDR3: TGTGCCAGCAGCTTAGTGAGGGGTCCCACTGAAGCTTTCTTT.

This clonotype was seen only a few times. V is TRBV20-1 and J is TRBJ2-7, with a tentative D call TRBD1 (6 bases). Trimming took off 0 bases at V and 1 base at J, with 22 bases between the two ends. The CDR3 sequence is 18 residues long. Germline V gene sequence: CDR1 DFQATT, CDR2 SNEGSKA (reference sequence). The CDR3 bases are TGCAGTGCTAGAGATGCCGAACCGGACAGTCTCGAATCCTACGAGCAGTACTTC. The encoded protein is CSARDAEPDSLESYEQYF.

The gene calls are TRBV12-3 or TRBV12-4 and TRBJ1-5; weak D call: TRBD1 (5 bases). V gave up 3 bases and J gave up 9 bases, with 9 bases separating them. CDR3 length: 12 amino acids. The CDR3 DNA reads TGTGCCAGCAGTTTTGGGGACGGGCCCCAGCATTTT. Protein product: CASSFGDGPQHF.

This clonotype was detected a few times. The rearrangement links TRBV2 to TRBJ2-7, with 8 bases lining up with TRBD2. The CDR3 is 15 residues long. Trimming at V came to 4 bases and at J to 7 bases, leaving 12 bases not matched to a gene. Germline values: CDR1 SNHLY, CDR2 FYNNEI. CDR3 bases: TGTGCCAGCAGTGTTAGCGGGAACCAGGTAGAAGAGCAGTACTTC. It is translated as CASSVSGNQVEEQYF.

This clonotype was seen a few times. The chain couples TRBV13 to TRBJ2-7, with 8 bases lining up with TRBD1. This CDR3 is 14 amino acids long. The germline gives CDR1 PRHDT, CDR2 FYEKMQ (reference sequence). J gave up 4 bases and V 5 bases, and 7 bases lay outside the gene matches. This chain's CDR3 is CASSKDRAGYEQYF. The CDR3 coding sequence is TGTGCCAGCAGCAAGGACAGGGCGGGATACGAGCAGTACTTC.

This clonotype was detected only a few times. V gene TRBV12-3 or TRBV12-4 combines with J gene TRBJ2-7; D assignment may be TRBD1 or TRBD2 (5 bases each). This CDR3 contains 16 residues. Trimming took 5 bases from V and 0 from J, leaving 17 bases between them. The CDR3 nucleotides are TGTGCCAGCAGTGGTCCGGGACCCCCCAGCTCCTACGAGCAGTACTTC. This sequence encodes CASSGPGPPSSYEQYF.

This clonotype occurred a few times. The chain recombines TRBV7-9 with TRBJ1-1; unclear D gene. Deletions cut 2 bases from V and 4 bases from J, with 8 bases between. Germline CDR1 is SEHNR and CDR2 is FQNEAQ (reference sequence). The CDR3 is 13 amino acids. The CDR3 loop is CASSLFPGTEAFF. Written as DNA, the CDR3 is TGTGCCAGCAGCTTATTTCCGGGCACTGAAGCTTTCTTT.

Many counts were recorded for this clonotype. This chain uses TRBV12-3 or TRBV12-4 with TRBJ2-5; D perhaps matches TRBD2 (6 bases). Trimming left V 5 bases short and J 1 base short, with 20 bases between. The CDR3 covers 17 residues. CDR3 coding DNA: TGTGCCAGCAGTACCACCTGGACTATCGGGATCCAAGAGACCCAGTACTTC. It encodes CASSTTWTIGIQETQYF.

In this sample, this clonotype turned up many times. The chain has TRBV4-1 and TRBJ2-3; D possibly corresponds to TRBD2 (6 bases). V was pared by 5 bases and J by 4 bases, with 13 bases between. Germline V gene lookup returns CDR1 MGHRA and CDR2 YSYEKL. The CDR3 length is 14 residues. Here the CDR3 DNA reads TGCGCCAGCAGCTCGGGCCCGGGGGCAGATACGCAGTATTTT. This encodes CASSSGPGADTQYF.

This clonotype has more than one count but fewer than ten. This chain joins TRBV28 and TRBJ2-1; 7 bases align to TRBD1. The CDR3 is made up of 16 amino acids. Germline CDR1 is MDHEN and CDR2 is SYDVKM. V trimming: 7 bases; J trimming: 0 bases; junction bases outside the gene matches: 9. The CDR3 is CASKGSRDSSYNEQFF. DNA of the CDR3: TGTGCCAGCAAAGGGAGCCGGGACAGCTCCTACAATGAGCAGTTCTTC.

The gene calls are TRBV4-3 and TRBJ2-7, with 7 bases aligning to TRBD2. The germline CDR1 and CDR2 sequences are LGHNA and YSLEER. V shed 0 bases, J shed 3 bases, and the junction held 5 bases outside the gene matches. This CDR3 is built from 15 residues. CDR3 nucleotides: TGCGCCAGCAGCCAAGATCGGTCGGGAGGCTACGAGCAGTACTTC. As protein: CASSQDRSGGYEQYF.

V gene TRBV12-3 or TRBV12-4 combines with J gene TRBJ2-2; no reliable D call. The CDR3 has 12 residues. Trimming removed 2 bases at V and 7 bases at J, with 5 bases between. DNA for the CDR3: TGTGCCAGCAGTTTAATGGGCGGGGAGCTGTTTTTT. It yields the protein CASSLMGGELFF.